This entry lists 6 T cell receptor beta chains sequenced from one sample in a study of T-cell memory formation after mild COVID-19. TCRdb recomputed calls from the 5' RACE reads with MiXCR, one row per CDR3 protein. The table includes 150,000 or so distinct CDR3 sequences, 14% detected once. Sequencing was performed on PBMCs or a T cell subset sorted from them (not recorded which). The receptor set was obtained from an adult woman who had mild COVID-19 (a few samples of this study predate the infection). Cell type and time point are not known.

This clonotype was picked up a small number of times. CDR3 bases: TGTGCCAGCTCACCACGGGTGATATCGACGTTTCCATCCTACGAGCAGTACTTC. It translates to CASSPRVISTFPSYEQYF. This rearrangement joins TRBV18 to TRBJ2-7, with D unresolved. The germline CDR1 and CDR2 sequences are KGHSH and LQKENI. CDR3 length: 18 amino acids. Trimming removed 1 base at V and 1 base at J, with 20 bases between.

This clonotype was counted a few times. The DNA of the CDR3 is TGTGCCAGCAGCAGCCGGGACAGACTCTACGAGCAGTACTTC. Its protein is CASSSRDRLYEQYF. The chain joins TRBV3-1 to TRBJ2-7, with 7 bases lining up with TRBD1. CDR3 length: 14 amino acids. CDR1 is LGHDT, CDR2 YNNKEL, per germline (reference sequence). The ends lost 5 bases at V and 3 bases at J; junction bases unmatched: 7.

This clonotype was seen a handful of times. The chain joins TRBV15 to TRBJ2-1; a weak D match, TRBD1 (6 bases). Trimming pared 6 bases from V and 8 bases from J, leaving 17 bases between. The CDR3 is 14 amino acids. Looked up from germline, CDR1 is LNHNV and CDR2 is YYDKDF (reference sequence). This chain's CDR3 is CATRGGGQSYEQFF. Written as DNA, the CDR3 is TGTGCCACCAGAGGGGGTGGACAATCGTATGAGCAGTTCTTC.

This clonotype was seen just once. CDR3 residues: CASSQGSEQYF. As DNA, the CDR3 is TGTGCCAGCAGCCAAGGGTCCGAGCAGTACTTC. The chain uses TRBV4-2 and TRBJ2-7; D gene ambiguous. V gave up 1 base and J gave up 6 bases, with 4 bases separating them. The germline gives CDR1 LGHNA, CDR2 YNFKEQ. The CDR3 extends over 11 amino acids.

The table lists this clonotype with a few counts. As DNA, the CDR3 is TGTGCCAGCAGCGGCCGGGGACTAGCCTTCACAGATACGCAGTATTTT. This encodes CASSGRGLAFTDTQYF. The genes are TRBV9 and TRBJ2-3; 9 bases are shared with TRBD2. The CDR3 loop spans 16 amino acids. Germline V gene lookup returns CDR1 SGDLS and CDR2 YYNGEE. J gave up 2 bases and V 3 bases, and 7 bases lay outside the gene matches. Together with reference TRBV9 and TRBJ2-3, the CDR3 gives the full variable domain: DSGVTQTPKHLITATGQRVTLRCSPRSGDLSVYWYQQSLDQGLQFLIQYYNGEERAKGNILERFSAQQFPDLHSELNLSSLELGDSALYFCASSGRGLAFTDTQYFGPGTRLTVL.

This chain joins TRBV4-3 and TRBJ2-2, with D uncertain. This CDR3 contains 16 residues. V gave up 4 bases and J gave up 2 bases, with 14 bases separating them. Germline CDR1 LGHNA, CDR2 YSLEER. The CDR3 spells CASSPGSVINTGELFF. CDR3 nucleotide sequence: TGCGCCAGCAGCCCTGGGTCGGTAATAAACACCGGGGAGCTGTTTTTT.